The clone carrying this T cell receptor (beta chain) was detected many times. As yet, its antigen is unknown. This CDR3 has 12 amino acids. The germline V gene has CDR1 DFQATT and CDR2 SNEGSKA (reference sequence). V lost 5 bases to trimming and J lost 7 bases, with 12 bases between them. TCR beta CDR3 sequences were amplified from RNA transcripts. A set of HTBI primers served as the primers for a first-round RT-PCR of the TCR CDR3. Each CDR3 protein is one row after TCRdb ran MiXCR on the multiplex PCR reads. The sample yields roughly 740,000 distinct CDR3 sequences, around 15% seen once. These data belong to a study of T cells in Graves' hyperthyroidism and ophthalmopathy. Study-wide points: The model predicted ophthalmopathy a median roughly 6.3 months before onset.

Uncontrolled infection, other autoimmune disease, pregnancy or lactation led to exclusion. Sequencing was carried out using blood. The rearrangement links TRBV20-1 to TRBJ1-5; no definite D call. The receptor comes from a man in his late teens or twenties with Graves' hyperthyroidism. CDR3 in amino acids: CSALTLGQPQHF. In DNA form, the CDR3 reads TGCAGTGCTTTGACCCTAGGCCAGCCCCAGCATTTT.